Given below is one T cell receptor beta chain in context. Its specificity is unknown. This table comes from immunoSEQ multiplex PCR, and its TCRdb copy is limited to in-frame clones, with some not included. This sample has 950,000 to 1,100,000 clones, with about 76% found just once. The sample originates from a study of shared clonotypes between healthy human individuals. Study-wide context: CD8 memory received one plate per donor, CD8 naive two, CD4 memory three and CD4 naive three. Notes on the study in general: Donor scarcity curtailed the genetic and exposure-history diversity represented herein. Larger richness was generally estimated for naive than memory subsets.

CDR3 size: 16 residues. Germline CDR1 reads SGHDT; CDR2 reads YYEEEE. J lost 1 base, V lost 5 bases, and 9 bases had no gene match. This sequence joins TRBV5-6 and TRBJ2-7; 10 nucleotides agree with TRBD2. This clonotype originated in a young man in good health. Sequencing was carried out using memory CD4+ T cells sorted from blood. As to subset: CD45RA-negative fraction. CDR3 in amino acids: CASRNSGGPPSYEQYF. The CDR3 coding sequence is TGTGCCAGCAGGAATAGCGGGGGGCCGCCTTCCTACGAGCAGTACTTC.